The 5 T cell receptor beta chains below were found in one sample sequenced in a study of shared clonotypes between healthy human individuals. Assay: immunoSEQ multiplex PCR; the TCRdb copy retains only in-frame clones and omits some. The sample consists of 400,000 or so clones, around 96% of them appearing once. The sample was memory CD8+ T cells sorted from blood. Subset of the sample: CD45RO+ cells pooled with CCR7-negative TemRA cells. All receptors come from a young man in good health.

V gene TRBV27 combines with J gene TRBJ1-5; D ambiguous. This CDR3 region has 16 residues. From germline, CDR1 is MNHEY and CDR2 SMNVEV (reference sequence). Trimming stripped 7 bases from V and 4 bases from J, with 20 bases between. CDR3 in DNA: TGTGCCAGCATGAGGTTTTCGGCAGAAAGGAATCAGCCCCAGCATTTT. Amino acids: CASMRFSAERNQPQHF.

With respect to this clone: Other nucleotide sequences in the sample specify the same CDR3. The V gene is TRBV10-3, the J gene TRBJ1-1; 8 nucleotides match TRBD1. The germline V gene has CDR1 ENHRY and CDR2 SYGVKD. J lost 1 base, V lost 5 bases, and 3 bases had no gene match. The CDR3 has 14 amino acids. The CDR3 bases are TGTGCCATCAGTCTAGGACAGGGGAACACTGAAGCTTTCTTT. The encoded protein is CAISLGQGNTEAFF.

This rearrangement joins TRBV5-5 to TRBJ2-7; D unclear. This CDR3 comprises 12 residues. V was cut by 3 bases and J by 0 bases, with 4 bases left in between. Germline loops: CDR1 SGHKS, CDR2 YYEKEE (reference sequence). CDR3: CASSSVSYEQYF. The CDR3 DNA is TGTGCCAGCAGCTCCGTCTCCTACGAGCAGTACTTC. Looking up the rest from reference TRBV5-5 and TRBJ2-7 gives the full variable domain: DAGVTQSPTHLIKTRGQQVTLRCSPISGHKSVSWYQQVLGQGPQFIFQYYEKEERGRGNFPDRFSARQFPNYSSELNVNALLLGDSALYLCASSSVSYEQYFGPGTRLTVT.

This clone was detected a few times. V and J are TRBV27 and TRBJ1-1; D remains ambiguous. The CDR3 runs 13 residues. Trimming removed 8 bases from V and 5 bases from J, with 15 bases in between. Germline CDR1 is MNHEY and CDR2 is SMNVEV (reference sequence). The CDR3 sequence: CASQWSGGTEAFF. CDR3 nucleotides: TGTGCCAGCCAGTGGAGCGGCGGGACTGAAGCTTTCTTT.

V is TRBV28 and J is TRBJ2-7; possibly TRBD1 or TRBD2 for D (5 bases each). V was clipped by 5 bases and J by 4 bases, with 18 bases between them. Per germline, CDR1 MDHEN and CDR2 SYDVKM. There are 15 residues in the CDR3. The CDR3 here is CASSPTGWDAYEQYF. In DNA form, the CDR3 reads TGTGCCAGCAGTCCCACAGGATGGGACGCGTACGAGCAGTACTTC.